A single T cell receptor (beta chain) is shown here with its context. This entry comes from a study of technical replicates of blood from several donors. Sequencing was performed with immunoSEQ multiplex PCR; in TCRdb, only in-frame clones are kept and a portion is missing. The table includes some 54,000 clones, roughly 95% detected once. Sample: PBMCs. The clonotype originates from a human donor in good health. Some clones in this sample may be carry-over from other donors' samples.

The CDR3 region is CASSEASPGQKSTDTQYF. The CDR3, as DNA: TGTGCCAGCAGTGAAGCCTCTCCGGGACAGAAAAGCACAGATACGCAGTATTTT. The rearrangement links TRBV2 to TRBJ2-3; TRBD1 agrees at 7 bases. Germline CDR1 is SNHLY and CDR2 is FYNNEI. V was clipped by 0 bases and J by 0 bases; unmatched bases: 9. This CDR3 region has 18 residues.